The clone carrying this T cell receptor beta chain was counted between two and nine times. The antigen is not known. The investigators reverse transcribed all of the isolated RNA, so they sequenced expressed TCRB transcripts. Assay: immunoSEQ multiplex PCR; the TCRdb copy retains only in-frame clones and omits some. The sample consists of about 160,000 clones, around 8% of them appearing once. The data were obtained in a study of beta chain features in type 1 diabetes. Study details: All of the samples together had roughly 98 million sorted cells examined.

Study-wide results and limits: Shorter TCRB CDR3s, moderately but significantly so, were found in Type 1 diabetes patients in all four CD4+ subsets.

Per germline, CDR1 MNHEY and CDR2 SVGAGI. V lost 8 bases and J lost 7; bases outside the gene matches: 5. CDR3 size: 14 residues. This chain links TRBV6-5 with TRBJ2-7; 16 bases agree with TRBD2. This clonotype was obtained from a woman between 18 and 29 years old with type 1 diabetes. Sequenced: central memory CD4+ T cells from blood. CDR3 sequence reads: CASGPGLAGGEQYF. CDR3 nucleotide sequence: TGTGCCAGCGGGCCGGGACTAGCGGGAGGGGAGCAGTACTTC.